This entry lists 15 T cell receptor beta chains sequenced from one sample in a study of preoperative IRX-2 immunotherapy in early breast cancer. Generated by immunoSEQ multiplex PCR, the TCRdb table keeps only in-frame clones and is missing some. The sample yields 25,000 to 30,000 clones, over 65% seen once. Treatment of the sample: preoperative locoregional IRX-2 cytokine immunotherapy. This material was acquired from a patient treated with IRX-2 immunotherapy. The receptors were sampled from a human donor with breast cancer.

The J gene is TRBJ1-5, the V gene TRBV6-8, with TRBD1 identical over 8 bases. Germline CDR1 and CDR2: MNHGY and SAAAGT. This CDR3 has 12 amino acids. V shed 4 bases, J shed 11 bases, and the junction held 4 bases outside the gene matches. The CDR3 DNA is TGTGCCAGCAGTTCGAGACAGGGGACCCAGCATTTT. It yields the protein CASSSRQGTQHF.

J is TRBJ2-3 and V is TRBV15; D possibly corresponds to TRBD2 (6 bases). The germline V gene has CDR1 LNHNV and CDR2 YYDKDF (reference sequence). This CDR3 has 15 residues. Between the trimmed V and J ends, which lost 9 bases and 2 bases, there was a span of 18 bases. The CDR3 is CATLPSPGDTDTQYF. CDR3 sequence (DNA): TGTGCCACTCTCCCCTCCCCGGGAGACACAGATACGCAGTATTTT.

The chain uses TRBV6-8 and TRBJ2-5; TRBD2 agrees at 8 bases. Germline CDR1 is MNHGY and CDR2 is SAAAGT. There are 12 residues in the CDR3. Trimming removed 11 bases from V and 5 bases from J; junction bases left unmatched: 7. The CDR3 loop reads CALGGATETQYF. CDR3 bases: TGTGCCCTCGGGGGGGCCACGGAGACCCAGTACTTC.

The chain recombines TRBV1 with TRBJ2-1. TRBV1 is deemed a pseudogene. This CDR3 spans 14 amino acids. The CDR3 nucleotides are TGCGCCAGCAGCCAAGGGGTTCCCTACAATGAGCAGTTCTTC. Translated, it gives CASSQGVPYNEQFF.

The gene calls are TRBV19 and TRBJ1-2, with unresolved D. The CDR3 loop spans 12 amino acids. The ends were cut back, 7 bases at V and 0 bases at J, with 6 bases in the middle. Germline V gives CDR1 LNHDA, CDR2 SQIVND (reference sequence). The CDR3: CASTEANYGYTF. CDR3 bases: TGTGCCAGTACAGAGGCTAACTATGGCTACACCTTC.

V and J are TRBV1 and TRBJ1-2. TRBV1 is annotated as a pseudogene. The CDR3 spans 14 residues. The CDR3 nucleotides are TGCGCCAGCAGCCTCAGGACGACGGACTATGGCTACACCTTC. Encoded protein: CASSLRTTDYGYTF.

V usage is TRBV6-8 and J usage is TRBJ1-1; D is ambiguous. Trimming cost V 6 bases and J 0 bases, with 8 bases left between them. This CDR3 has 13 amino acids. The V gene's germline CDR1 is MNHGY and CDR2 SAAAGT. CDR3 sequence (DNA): TGTGCCAGCAGCCAGAGGATGAACACTGAAGCTTTCTTT. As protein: CASSQRMNTEAFF.

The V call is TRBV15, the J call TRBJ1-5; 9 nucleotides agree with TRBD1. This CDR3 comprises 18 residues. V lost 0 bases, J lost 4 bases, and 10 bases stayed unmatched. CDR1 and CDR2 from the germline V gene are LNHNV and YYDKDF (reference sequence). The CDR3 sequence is CATSRDVPRTGANQPQHF. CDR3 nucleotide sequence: TGTGCCACCAGCAGAGATGTGCCCCGGACAGGGGCTAATCAGCCCCAGCATTTT.

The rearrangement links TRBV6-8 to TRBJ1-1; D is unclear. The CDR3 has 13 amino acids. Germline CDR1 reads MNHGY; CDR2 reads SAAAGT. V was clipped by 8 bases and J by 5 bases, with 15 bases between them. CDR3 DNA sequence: TGTGCCAGCGGAATGACATCGGGTACTGAAGCTTTCTTT. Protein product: CASGMTSGTEAFF.

The CDR3 sequence is CASSLGGTGIYEQYF. The CDR3 DNA sequence: TGTGCCAGCAGCTTAGGCGGGACTGGAATTTACGAGCAGTACTTC. This rearrangement joins TRBV7-5 to TRBJ2-7; the table's D call, TRBD2, has no DNA check behind it. TRBV7-5 corresponds to a pseudogene. This CDR3 has 15 amino acids.

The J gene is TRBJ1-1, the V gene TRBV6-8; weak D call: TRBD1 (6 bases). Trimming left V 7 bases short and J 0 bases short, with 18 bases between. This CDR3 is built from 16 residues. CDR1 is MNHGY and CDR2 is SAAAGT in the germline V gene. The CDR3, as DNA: TGTGCCAGCAAAGTACGGGGGCGGGTGGTGAACACTGAAGCTTTCTTT. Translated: CASKVRGRVVNTEAFF.

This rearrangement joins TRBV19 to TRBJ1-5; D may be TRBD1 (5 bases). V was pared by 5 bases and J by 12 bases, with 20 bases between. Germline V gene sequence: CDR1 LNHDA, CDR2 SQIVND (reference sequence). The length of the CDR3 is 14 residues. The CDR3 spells CASSPPTVFLHQHF. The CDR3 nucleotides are TGTGCCAGTAGTCCCCCGACAGTTTTCCTGCACCAGCATTTT. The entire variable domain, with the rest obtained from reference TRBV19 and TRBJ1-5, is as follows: DGGITQSPKYLFRKEGQNVTLSCEQNLNHDAMYWYRQDPGQGLRLIYYSQIVNDFQKGDIAEGYSVSREKKESFPLTVTSAQKNPTAFYLCASSPPTVFLHQHFGDGTRLSIL.

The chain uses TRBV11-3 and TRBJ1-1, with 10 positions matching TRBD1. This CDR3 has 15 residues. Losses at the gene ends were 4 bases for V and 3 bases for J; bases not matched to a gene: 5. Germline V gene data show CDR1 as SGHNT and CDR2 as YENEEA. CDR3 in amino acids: CASSWEDRGYTEAFF. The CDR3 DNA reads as TGTGCCAGCAGCTGGGAGGACAGGGGGTACACTGAAGCTTTCTTT.

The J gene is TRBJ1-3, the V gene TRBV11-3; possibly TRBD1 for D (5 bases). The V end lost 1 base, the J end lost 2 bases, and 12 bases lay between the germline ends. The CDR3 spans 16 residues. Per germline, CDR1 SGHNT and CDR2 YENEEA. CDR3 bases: TGTGCCAGCAGCTTAGGTCCAGGGCGGACTGGAAACACCATATATTTT. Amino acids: CASSLGPGRTGNTIYF.

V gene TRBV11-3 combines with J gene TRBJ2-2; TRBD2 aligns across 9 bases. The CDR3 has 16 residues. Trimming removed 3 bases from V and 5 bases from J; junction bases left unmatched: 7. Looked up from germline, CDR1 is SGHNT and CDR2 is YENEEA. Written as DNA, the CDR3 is TGTGCCAGCAGCTTGGAAATAGCGGGAGTTACCGGGGAGCTGTTTTTT. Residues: CASSLEIAGVTGELFF.